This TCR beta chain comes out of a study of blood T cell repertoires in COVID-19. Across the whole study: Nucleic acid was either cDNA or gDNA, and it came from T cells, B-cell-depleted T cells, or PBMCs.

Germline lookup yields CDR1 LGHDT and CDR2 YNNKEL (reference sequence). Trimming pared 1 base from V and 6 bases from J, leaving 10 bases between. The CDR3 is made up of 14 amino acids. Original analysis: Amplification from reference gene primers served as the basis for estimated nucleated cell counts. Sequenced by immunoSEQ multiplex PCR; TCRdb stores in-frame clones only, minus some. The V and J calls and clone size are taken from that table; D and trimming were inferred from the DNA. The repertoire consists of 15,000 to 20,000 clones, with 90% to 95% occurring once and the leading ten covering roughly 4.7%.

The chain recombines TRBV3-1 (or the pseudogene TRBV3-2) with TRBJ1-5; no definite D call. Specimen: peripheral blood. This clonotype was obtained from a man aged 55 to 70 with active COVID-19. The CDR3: CASSQGQALQPQHF. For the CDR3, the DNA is TGTGCCAGCAGCCAAGGGCAGGCCCTTCAGCCCCAGCATTTT.